The T cell receptor beta chain under discussion was sequenced for a study of shared clonotypes between healthy human individuals. About the research overall: Three plates were used per donor for CD4 naive, three for CD4 memory, two for CD8 naive and one for CD8 memory. Study observations and caveats: Memory subsets generally showed lower estimated richness than naive subsets.

After removal of 1 base from V and 5 bases from J, the junction contained 7 bases not matched to a gene. This CDR3 comprises 17 residues. Germline CDR1 and CDR2: SGHAT and FQNNGV. The data were produced by immunoSEQ multiplex PCR, yet TCRdb's version contains in-frame clones alone and is incomplete. The sample shows 1,500,000 or so clones, over 95% of them seen only once. Worth noting for this clone: What it binds is not known.

The chain recombines TRBV11-2 with TRBJ2-2; 10 bases map to TRBD1. The receptor was derived from a man younger than 40 in good health. The sequencing sample was made of naive CD4+ T cells sorted from blood. Stated subset: CD45RA+ positively selected. CDR3 sequence reads: CASSLGPGQGKTGELFF. The CDR3 DNA reads TGTGCCAGCAGCTTAGGTCCGGGACAGGGGAAGACCGGGGAGCTGTTTTTT.